This TCR beta chain originates from a study of T cell repertoires in cytomegalovirus infection. Note on this clonotype: What it binds is unknown.

MiXCR, applied by TCRdb to the reads, yields one record per CDR3 protein. The sample includes 900,000 to 950,000 distinct CDR3 sequences, about 33% of them seen just once. Germline V gene lookup returns CDR1 SGHDT and CDR2 YYEEEE. CDR3 size: 13 residues. V shed 4 bases and J shed 6 bases, with 14 bases lying between them. The TCR originated in a human donor in good health (CMV status not recorded). Some clones in this sample may be carry-over from other donors' samples. The chain uses TRBV5-6 and TRBJ2-7; D may be TRBD2 (5 bases). The material sequenced was cultured CD8+ T cells from PBMCs, taken from culture after CMV antigen stimulation. CDR3 loop: CASSPRGPGEQYV. As DNA, the CDR3 is TGTGCCAGCAGCCCACGGGGTCCCGGCGAGCAGTACGTC.